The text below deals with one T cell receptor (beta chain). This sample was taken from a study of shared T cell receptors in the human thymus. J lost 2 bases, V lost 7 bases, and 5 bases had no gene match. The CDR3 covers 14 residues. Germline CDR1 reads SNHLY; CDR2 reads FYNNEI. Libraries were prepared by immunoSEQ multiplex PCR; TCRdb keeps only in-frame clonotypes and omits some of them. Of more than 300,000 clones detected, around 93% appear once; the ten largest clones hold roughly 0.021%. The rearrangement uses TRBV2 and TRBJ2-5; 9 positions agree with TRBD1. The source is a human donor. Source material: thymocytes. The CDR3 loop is CASMGDRVQETQYF. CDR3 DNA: TGTGCCAGCATGGGGGACAGGGTACAAGAGACCCAGTACTTC.